This T cell receptor (beta chain) appears in the sequencing data of a study of response to subunit inactivated influenza vaccine. Each CDR3 protein is one row after TCRdb ran MiXCR on the RT-PCR reads. The sample gives about 480,000 distinct CDR3 sequences, roughly 25% of which show up once; about 1.9% is in the top ten. The CDR3 runs 14 residues. V trimming: 1 base; J trimming: 5 bases; junction bases outside the gene matches: 3. CDR1 is SNHLY and CDR2 is FYNNEI in the germline V gene. The V call is TRBV2, the J call TRBJ2-5; 8 bases line up with TRBD1. The TCR comes from a man aged 50 to 60 who received an inactivated influenza vaccine. The sample was CD4+ T cells sorted from PBMCs, taken around 5 days after vaccination. The CDR3 loop reads CASSEGDRRETQYF. CDR3 coding DNA: TGTGCCAGCAGTGAAGGGGACAGGAGGGAGACCCAGTACTTC.